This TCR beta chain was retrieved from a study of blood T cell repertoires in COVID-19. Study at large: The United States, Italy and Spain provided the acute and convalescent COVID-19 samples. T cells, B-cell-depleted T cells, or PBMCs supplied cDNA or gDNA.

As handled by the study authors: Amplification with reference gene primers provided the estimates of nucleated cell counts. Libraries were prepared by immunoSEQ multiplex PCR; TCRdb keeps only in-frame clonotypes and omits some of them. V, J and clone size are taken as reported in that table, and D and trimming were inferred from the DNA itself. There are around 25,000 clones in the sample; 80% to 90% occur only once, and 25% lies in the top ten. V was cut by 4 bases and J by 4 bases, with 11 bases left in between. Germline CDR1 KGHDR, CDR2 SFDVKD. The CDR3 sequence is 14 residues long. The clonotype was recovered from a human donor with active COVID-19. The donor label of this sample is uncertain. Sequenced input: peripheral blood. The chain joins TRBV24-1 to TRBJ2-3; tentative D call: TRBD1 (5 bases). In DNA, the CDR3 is TGTGCCACCAGTGAGGCAGGGAACTCAGATACGCAGTATTTT. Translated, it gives CATSEAGNSDTQYF.